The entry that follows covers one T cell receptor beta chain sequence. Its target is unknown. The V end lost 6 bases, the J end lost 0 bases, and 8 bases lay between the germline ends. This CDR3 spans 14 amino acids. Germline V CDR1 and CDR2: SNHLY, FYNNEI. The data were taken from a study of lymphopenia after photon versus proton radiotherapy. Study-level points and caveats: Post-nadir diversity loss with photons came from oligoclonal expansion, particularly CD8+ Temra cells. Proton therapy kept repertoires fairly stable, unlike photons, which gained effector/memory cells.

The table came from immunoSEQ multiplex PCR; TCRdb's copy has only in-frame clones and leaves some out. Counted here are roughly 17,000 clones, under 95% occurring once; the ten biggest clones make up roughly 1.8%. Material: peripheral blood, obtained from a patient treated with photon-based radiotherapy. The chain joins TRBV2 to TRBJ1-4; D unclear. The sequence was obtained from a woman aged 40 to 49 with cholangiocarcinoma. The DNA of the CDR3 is TGTGCCAGCAGCGCCGTTGCAACTAATGAAAAACTGTTTTTT. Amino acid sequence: CASSAVATNEKLFF.